This T cell receptor (beta chain) was identified in a study of T cell responses to AZD1222 COVID-19 vaccine. At the level of the study: Whether given at about 4 or about 12 weeks, second doses were pooled. Findings and limits, study-wide: A rise in Spike-specific TCR breadth and depth followed two AZD1222 doses. Clonal diversity may have been underestimated in mostly white British donors.

To note about this clone: Its antigen is not identified.

Using immunoSEQ multiplex PCR, the repertoire was profiled, and TCRdb retains in-frame clones only, with some absent. The sample lists 200,000 to 300,000 clones, 90% to 95% occurring once. The CDR3 is 15 amino acids. Unmatched junction bases numbered 7, after V lost 3 bases and J lost 3 bases. Germline V gene lookup returns CDR1 LNHNV and CDR2 YYDKDF (reference sequence). V gene TRBV15 combines with J gene TRBJ1-2; 7 positions agree with TRBD1. This clonotype originated in an adult in good health. Sequenced here: peripheral blood, sampled on day 0 of AZD1222 vaccination. The CDR3 DNA is TGTGCCACCAGCAGTAGGAACAGGGGAGACTATGGCTACACCTTC. Protein: CATSSRNRGDYGYTF.